These T cell receptor beta chains were read from a single sample in a study of blood T cell repertoires in COVID-19. Measured with immunoSEQ multiplex PCR; TCRdb has only the in-frame clones, and not every one. Among about 250,000 clones, 80% to 90% were seen once, and the ten largest hold about 2.2%. The sample consisted of PBMCs or T cells enriched from blood (not recorded which). These receptor sequences come from a woman aged 18-35 years who had recovered from COVID-19. CDR3s include the opening cysteine and the closing phenylalanine or tryptophan. Fields, in order: clone size, D gene, V gene, J gene, CDR3 protein, CDR3 DNA. A D gene is named only where the DNA matches it firmly. Where a row states a size, it is once, few, many or the class of an expanded clone; other rows omit it.

clone_size: NA
d_call: NA
v_call: TRBV10-2
j_call: TRBJ1-1
cdr3_aa: CASSAGNTEAFF
cdr3_nt: TGCGCCAGCAGTGCAGGGAACACTGAAGCTTTCTTT

clone_size: NA
d_call: TRBD2
v_call: TRBV9
j_call: TRBJ2-5
cdr3_aa: CASSGGAGQETQYF
cdr3_nt: TGTGCCAGCAGCGGGGGAGCGGGACAAGAGACCCAGTACTTC

clone_size: NA
d_call: NA
v_call: TRBV7-9
j_call: TRBJ2-3
cdr3_aa: CASSPGLNTDTQYF
cdr3_nt: TGTGCCAGCAGCCCAGGGCTCAACACAGATACGCAGTATTTT

clone_size: NA
d_call: NA
v_call: TRBV6-2/TRBV6-3
j_call: TRBJ2-3
cdr3_aa: CASSYYGRTDTQYF
cdr3_nt: TGTGCCAGCAGTTACTACGGTCGCACAGATACGCAGTATTTT

clone_size: NA
d_call: NA
v_call: TRBV6-5
j_call: TRBJ1-6
cdr3_aa: CASSYSTETRYSPLHF
cdr3_nt: TGTGCCAGCAGTTACTCGACGGAGACTCGCTATTCACCCCTCCACTTT

clone_size: NA
d_call: NA
v_call: TRBV29-1
j_call: TRBJ2-4
cdr3_aa: CSVRGRLAKNIQYF
cdr3_nt: TGCAGCGTCCGAGGGAGATTAGCCAAAAACATTCAGTACTTC

clone_size: NA
d_call: NA
v_call: TRBV29-1
j_call: TRBJ1-1
cdr3_aa: CSGGQSEAFF
cdr3_nt: TGCAGCGGTGGACAGTCTGAAGCTTTCTTT

clone_size: once
d_call: NA
v_call: TRBV5-1
j_call: TRBJ1-1
cdr3_aa: CASSLATGINTEAFF
cdr3_nt: TGCGCCAGCAGCTTGGCCACAGGCATTAACACTGAAGCTTTCTTT

clone_size: NA
d_call: NA
v_call: TRBV7-9
j_call: TRBJ1-3
cdr3_aa: CASSLYGDTIYF
cdr3_nt: TGTGCCAGCAGCTTATACGGAGACACCATATATTTT

clone_size: NA
d_call: NA
v_call: TRBV4-1
j_call: TRBJ1-2
cdr3_aa: CASSQVGEGRQGYTF
cdr3_nt: TGCGCCAGCAGCCAAGTGGGGGAGGGGAGGCAGGGCTACACCTTC

clone_size: NA
d_call: NA
v_call: TRBV15
j_call: TRBJ2-3
cdr3_aa: CATSRALRADTQYF
cdr3_nt: TGTGCCACCAGCAGAGCGCTGAGGGCAGATACGCAGTATTTT

clone_size: once
d_call: NA
v_call: TRBV5-5
j_call: TRBJ2-4
cdr3_aa: CASSPRTKISGNIQYF
cdr3_nt: TGTGCCAGCAGCCCACGGACGAAAATATCGGGGAACATTCAGTACTTC

clone_size: NA
d_call: NA
v_call: TRBV6-5
j_call: TRBJ1-1
cdr3_aa: CASSRGGGNTEAFF
cdr3_nt: TGTGCCAGCAGCCGCGGGGGGGGGAACACTGAAGCTTTCTTT

clone_size: NA
d_call: NA
v_call: TRBV3-1/TRBV3-2
j_call: TRBJ1-4
cdr3_aa: CASSQMSQANEKLFF
cdr3_nt: TGTGCCAGCAGCCAAATGAGCCAGGCGAATGAAAAACTGTTTTTT

clone_size: NA
d_call: NA
v_call: TRBV11-3
j_call: TRBJ1-6
cdr3_aa: CASSLSGANSPLHF
cdr3_nt: TGTGCCAGCAGCTTATCAGGGGCCAATTCACCCCTCCACTTT